The clone carrying this T cell receptor beta chain was recorded many times. V shed 5 bases, J shed 2 bases, and the junction held 6 bases outside the gene matches. CDR1 is DFQATT and CDR2 is SNEGSKA in the germline V gene (reference sequence). The CDR3 runs 15 residues. The record originates from a study of T cells in Graves' hyperthyroidism and ophthalmopathy. Amplified regions were TCR beta CDR3 sequences from RNA transcripts. When the TCR CDR3 underwent first-round RT-PCR, the HTBI primer set was used. TCRdb called the multiplex PCR reads again in MiXCR, with one record for every CDR3 protein. The table records under 350,000 distinct CDR3 sequences, roughly a fifth of them present only once.

The chain carries TRBV20-1 and TRBJ2-3; 11 nucleotides line up with TRBD2. Material for sequencing was blood. This receptor was taken from a woman aged 45-60 years with Graves' hyperthyroidism. CDR3 in amino acids: CSARLAGTFTDTQYF. CDR3 coding DNA: TGCAGTGCTCGACTAGCGGGGACCTTCACAGATACGCAGTATTTT.